The present T cell receptor (beta chain) was sequenced within a study of blood T cells in healthy people across ages. Turning to the study itself: Per two T cells, template switching captured roughly one barcoded beta molecule. Points from the study as a whole: Older individuals had lower TCR beta diversity per million T cells (the decline was roughly linear).

The CDR3 has 14 amino acids. V gave up 3 bases and J gave up 5 bases, with 16 bases separating them. Germline V gene sequence: CDR1 DFQATT, CDR2 SNEGSKA (reference sequence). A second about 6 to 11 cycle PCR used barcoded and J-beta primers. With 12 random nucleotides, a template-switch adaptor tagged each individual cDNA molecule. TCRdb reprocessed the 5' RACE reads via MiXCR and lists one record per CDR3 protein. This sample has hundreds of thousands of distinct CDR3 sequences; nearly 60% occur once, and the top ten carry about 20%. On this clonotype: Its matching antigen is unknown.

V gene TRBV20-1 combines with J gene TRBJ2-5; D perhaps matches TRBD1 (6 bases). Sequencing was performed on blood. The receptor was derived from a man aged 30 to 45 in good health. The CDR3 region is CSASRGQTPETQYF. The DNA of the CDR3 is TGCAGTGCTAGCCGTGGACAGACCCCCGAGACCCAGTACTTC.